The 4 T cell receptor beta chains below were found in one sample sequenced in a study of cytomegalovirus exposure and HLA in healthy donors. The PCR made use of 60 Vbeta and 13 Jbeta primers. Only in-frame clones appear in the TCRdb table, and some are missing; sequencing was by immunoSEQ multiplex PCR. Among about 180,000 clones listed, 80% were seen once. The sequenced material came from PBMCs. The receptor source for this set is a woman in her thirties in good health and CMV-seronegative.

This clone was observed a single time. This sequence joins TRBV5-6 and TRBJ1-5; the D gene is possibly TRBD1 (6 bases). This CDR3 contains 14 residues. Germline V gives CDR1 SGHDT, CDR2 YYEEEE. V was trimmed by 1 base and J by 6 bases, leaving 11 bases between them. In DNA, the CDR3 is TGTGCCAGCAGCTTGTCAGGGGCGGGTCAGCCCCAGCATTTT. Protein: CASSLSGAGQPQHF.

This chain joins TRBV7-2 and TRBJ1-1; D gene unclear. Germline loops: CDR1 SGHTA, CDR2 FQGNSA. Trimming removed 5 bases at V and 0 bases at J, with 13 bases between. This CDR3 is built from 15 residues. Here the CDR3 reads CASSPSPAMNTEAFF. CDR3 DNA sequence: TGTGCCAGCAGCCCTAGCCCGGCTATGAACACTGAAGCTTTCTTT.

This rearrangement joins TRBV5-1 to TRBJ2-3; a weak D match, TRBD1 (6 bases). The CDR3 totals 16 residues. The germline CDR1 and CDR2 sequences are SGHRS and YFSETQ. Deletions cut 0 bases from V and 1 base from J, with 12 bases between. The CDR3 sequence: CASSLGQALGTDTQYF. The CDR3 region has the DNA TGCGCCAGCAGCTTGGGACAGGCCTTAGGCACAGATACGCAGTATTTT.

The V gene is TRBV6-1, the J gene TRBJ1-1; no clear D gene. Germline V gene sequence: CDR1 MNHNS, CDR2 SASEGT. This CDR3 comprises 13 residues. V dropped 3 bases and J dropped 11 bases, with 16 bases sitting between them. Here the CDR3 DNA reads TGTGCCAGCAGTGAGAGGGAGGCCTCTGGGGCTTTCTTT. It specifies CASSEREASGAFF.